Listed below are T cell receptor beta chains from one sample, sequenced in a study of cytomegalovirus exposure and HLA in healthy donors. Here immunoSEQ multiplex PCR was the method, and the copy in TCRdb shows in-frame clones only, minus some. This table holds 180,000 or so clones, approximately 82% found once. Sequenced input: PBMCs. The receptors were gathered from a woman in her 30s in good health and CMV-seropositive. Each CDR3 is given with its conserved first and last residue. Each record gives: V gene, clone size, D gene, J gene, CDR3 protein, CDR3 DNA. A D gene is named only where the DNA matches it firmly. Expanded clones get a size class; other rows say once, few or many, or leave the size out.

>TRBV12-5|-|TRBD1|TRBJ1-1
CASGWTGNSEAFF
TGTGCTAGTGGCTGGACAGGGAACAGTGAAGCTTTCTTT
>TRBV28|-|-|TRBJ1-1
CASSLRTGVVTEAFF
TGTGCCAGCAGTTTAAGGACCGGGGTTGTGACTGAAGCTTTCTTT
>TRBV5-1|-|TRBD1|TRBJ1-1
CASSMGTGGGTEAFF
TGCGCCAGCAGCATGGGGACAGGGGGCGGCACTGAAGCTTTCTTT
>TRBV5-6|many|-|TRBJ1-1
CATRGTEAFF
TGTGCCACCCGGGGCACTGAAGCTTTCTTT
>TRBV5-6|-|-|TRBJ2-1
CASSPTGYNEQFF
TGTGCCAGCAGCCCGACAGGTTACAATGAGCAGTTCTTC
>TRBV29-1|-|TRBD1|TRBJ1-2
CSAYSETGGANGYTF
TGCAGCGCCTATAGCGAGACAGGGGGCGCCAATGGCTACACCTTC
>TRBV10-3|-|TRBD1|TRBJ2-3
CAIRRQGVADTQYF
TGTGCCATCAGAAGACAGGGAGTAGCAGATACGCAGTATTTT
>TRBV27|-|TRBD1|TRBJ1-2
CASSATGNYGYTF
TGTGCCAGCAGTGCGACAGGGAACTATGGCTACACCTTC
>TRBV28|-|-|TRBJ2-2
CASSSLLQGEANTGELFF
TGTGCCAGCAGTTCTCTATTACAGGGAGAAGCGAACACCGGGGAGCTGTTTTTT
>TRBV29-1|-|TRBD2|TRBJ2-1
CSVVLAGGNHEQFF
TGCAGCGTTGTTTTAGCGGGAGGGAACCATGAGCAGTTCTTC
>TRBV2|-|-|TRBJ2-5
CASLPLQGAQETQYF
TGTGCCAGCCTACCCCTCCAAGGGGCTCAAGAGACCCAGTACTTC
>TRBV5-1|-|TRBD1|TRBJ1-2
CASSTGDREEGYTF
TGCGCCAGCAGCACAGGCGACAGGGAGGAGGGCTACACCTTC
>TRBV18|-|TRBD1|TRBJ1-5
CASSLDRNQPQHF
TGTGCCAGCTCCCTGGACAGGAATCAGCCCCAGCATTTT
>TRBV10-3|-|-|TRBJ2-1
CAIQVPDNEQFF
TGTGCCATCCAGGTTCCAGACAATGAGCAGTTCTTC
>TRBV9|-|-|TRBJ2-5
CASSVGGGIVRETQYF
TGTGCCAGCAGCGTAGGAGGAGGAATCGTTAGAGAGACCCAGTACTTC
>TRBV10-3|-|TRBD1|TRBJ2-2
CAIRGERDSNTGELFF
TGTGCCATCAGGGGCGAAAGGGACAGTAACACCGGGGAGCTGTTTTTT
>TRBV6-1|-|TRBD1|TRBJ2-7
CASSPRDSYEQYF
TGTGCCAGCAGCCCCCGGGACAGCTACGAGCAGTACTTC
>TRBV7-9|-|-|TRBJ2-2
CASSSRQADTGELFF
TGTGCCAGCAGTTCCCGACAGGCGGACACCGGGGAGCTGTTTTTT
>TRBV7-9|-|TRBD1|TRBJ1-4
CASRPRPDRGGKLFF
TGTGCCAGCAGACCCAGACCCGACAGGGGAGGAAAACTGTTTTTT
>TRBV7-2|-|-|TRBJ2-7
CASSLGGSPYYEQYF
TGTGCCAGCAGCTTAGGAGGGAGCCCCTACTACGAGCAGTACTTC
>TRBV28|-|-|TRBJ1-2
CASSFRGGYGYTF
TGTGCCAGCAGTTTCAGGGGCGGATATGGCTACACCTTC
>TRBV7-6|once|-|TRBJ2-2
CASSPQLTGNTGELFF
TGTGCTAGCAGCCCACAACTAACAGGGAACACCGGGGAGCTGTTTTTT
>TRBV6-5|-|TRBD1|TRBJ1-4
CASSSPTGDEKLFF
TGTGCCAGCAGTTCCCCGACAGGGGATGAAAAACTGTTTTTT
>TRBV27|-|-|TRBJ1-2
CASSFVGEAAYGYTF
TGTGCCAGCAGCTTTGTTGGGGAGGCAGCCTATGGCTACACCTTC